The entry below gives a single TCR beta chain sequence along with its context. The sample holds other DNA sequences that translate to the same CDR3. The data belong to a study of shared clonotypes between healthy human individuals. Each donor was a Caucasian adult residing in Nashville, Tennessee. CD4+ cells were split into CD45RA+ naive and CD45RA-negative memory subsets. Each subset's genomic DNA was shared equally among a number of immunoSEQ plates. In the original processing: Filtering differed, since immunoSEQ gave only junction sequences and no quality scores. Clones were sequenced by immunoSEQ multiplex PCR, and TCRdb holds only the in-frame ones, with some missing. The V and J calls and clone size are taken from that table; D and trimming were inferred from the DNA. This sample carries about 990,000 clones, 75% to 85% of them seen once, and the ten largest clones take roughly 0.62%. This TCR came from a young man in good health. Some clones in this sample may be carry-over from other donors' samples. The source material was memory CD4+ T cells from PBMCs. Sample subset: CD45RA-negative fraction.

The CDR3 here is CASSPRDGNTEAFF. The CDR3 bases are TGTGCCAGCTCCCCCCGGGACGGGAACACTGAAGCTTTCTTT. This chain joins TRBV18 and TRBJ1-1; D may be TRBD1 (5 bases). V lost 6 bases, J lost 1 base, and 12 bases lay in between. The CDR3 totals 14 residues. Germline V gives CDR1 KGHSH, CDR2 LQKENI.